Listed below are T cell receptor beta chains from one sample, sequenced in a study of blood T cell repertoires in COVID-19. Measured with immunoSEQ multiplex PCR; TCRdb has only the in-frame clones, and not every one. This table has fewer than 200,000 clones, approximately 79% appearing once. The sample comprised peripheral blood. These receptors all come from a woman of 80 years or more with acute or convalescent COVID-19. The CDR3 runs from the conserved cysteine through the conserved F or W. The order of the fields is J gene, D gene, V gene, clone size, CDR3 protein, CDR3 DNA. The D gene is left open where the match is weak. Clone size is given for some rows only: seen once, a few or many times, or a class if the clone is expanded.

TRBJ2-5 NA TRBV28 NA CASSLPNTGRETQYF TGTGCCAGCAGTTTACCCAATACAGGGCGGGAGACCCAGTACTTC
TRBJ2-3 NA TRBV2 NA CASRPPALTDTQYF TGTGCCAGCAGGCCCCCCGCGCTTACAGATACGCAGTATTTT
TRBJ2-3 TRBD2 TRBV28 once CASRPLAGGYFTMDTQYF TGTGCCAGCAGGCCACTAGCGGGAGGTTATTTTACGATGGATACGCAGTATTTT
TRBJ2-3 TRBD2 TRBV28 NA CASGAGGLAGADTQYF TGTGCCAGCGGGGCGGGAGGACTAGCGGGAGCAGATACGCAGTATTTT
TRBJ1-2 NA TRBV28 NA CASSLEQGNYGYTF TGTGCCAGCAGTTTAGAACAGGGAAACTATGGCTACACCTTC
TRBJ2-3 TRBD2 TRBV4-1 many CASSQTWLAGVTDTQYF TGCGCCAGCAGCCAAACTTGGCTAGCGGGAGTAACAGATACGCAGTATTTT
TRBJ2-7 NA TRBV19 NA CASAETGSSYEQYF TGTGCCAGTGCCGAAACAGGGAGCTCCTACGAGCAGTACTTC
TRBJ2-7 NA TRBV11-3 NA CASSFVQWTYEQYF TGTGCCAGCAGCTTCGTACAGTGGACCTACGAGCAGTACTTC
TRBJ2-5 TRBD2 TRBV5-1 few CASSSGLAGRQETQYF TGCGCCAGCAGCTCGGGACTAGCGGGAAGACAAGAGACCCAGTACTTC
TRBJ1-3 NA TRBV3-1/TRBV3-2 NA CASRTGSSGNTIYF TGTGCCAGCAGGACAGGATCCTCTGGAAACACCATATATTTT
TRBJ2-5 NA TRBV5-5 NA CASSLTGTRETQYF TGTGCCAGCAGCTTGACCGGGACTCGAGAGACCCAGTACTTC
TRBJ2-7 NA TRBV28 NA CASSFSSGLLYEQYF TGTGCCAGCAGTTTCTCCTCGGGACTCCTCTACGAGCAGTACTTC
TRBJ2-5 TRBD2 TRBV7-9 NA CASSARLAEETQYF TGTGCCAGCAGCGCTCGACTAGCGGAAGAGACCCAGTACTTC
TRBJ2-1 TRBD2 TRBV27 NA CASSLISPGLAGGTYNEQFF TGTGCCAGCAGTTTAATCTCGCCGGGACTAGCGGGAGGAACTTACAATGAGCAGTTCTTC
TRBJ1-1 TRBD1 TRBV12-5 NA CASGTGQGNTEAFF TGTGCTAGTGGTACAGGACAGGGGAACACTGAAGCTTTCTTT
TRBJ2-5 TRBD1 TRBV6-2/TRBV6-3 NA CASSRTGAQETQYF TGTGCCAGCAGCCGGACAGGGGCACAAGAGACCCAGTACTTC
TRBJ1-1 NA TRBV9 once CASSVGGVGTEAFF TGTGCCAGCAGCGTAGGGGGGGTTGGCACTGAAGCTTTCTTT
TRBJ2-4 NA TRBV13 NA CASSLARSVETKNIQYF TGTGCCAGCAGCTTAGCCCGGTCAGTGGAGACCAAAAACATTCAGTACTTC
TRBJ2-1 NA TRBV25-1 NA CASSNLTGYNEQFF TGTGCCAGCAGCAATTTGACGGGATACAATGAGCAGTTCTTC
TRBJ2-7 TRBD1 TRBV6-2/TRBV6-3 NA CASSYTGQGAWYEQYF TGTGCCAGCAGTTACACCGGACAGGGGGCATGGTACGAGCAGTACTTC
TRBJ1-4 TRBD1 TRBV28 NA CASSVLWDRTNEKLFF TGTGCCAGCAGTGTCTTATGGGACAGAACTAATGAAAAACTGTTTTTT
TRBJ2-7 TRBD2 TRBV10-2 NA CASSLAGTYEQYF TGCGCCAGCAGCCTAGCGGGTACCTACGAGCAGTACTTC
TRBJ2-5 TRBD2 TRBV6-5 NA CASRVPGTSGSSQYF TGTGCCAGCAGGGTTCCCGGGACTAGCGGTTCAAGCCAGTACTTC
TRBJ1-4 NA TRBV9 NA CASSVGTVNEKLFF TGTGCCAGCAGCGTAGGGACAGTCAATGAAAAACTGTTTTTT
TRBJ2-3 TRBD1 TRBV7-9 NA CASSRPGQANTDTQYF TGTGCCAGCAGTCGCCCGGGACAGGCCAACACAGATACGCAGTATTTT
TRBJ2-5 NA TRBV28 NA CASSLGGQSKETQYF TGTGCCAGCAGTTTAGGGGGACAATCCAAAGAGACCCAGTACTTC
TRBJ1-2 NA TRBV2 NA CASSVDFNYGYTF TGTGCCAGCAGTGTTGACTTTAACTATGGCTACACCTTC
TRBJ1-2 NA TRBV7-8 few CASSFFRGFQPANYGYTF TGTGCCAGCAGCTTCTTCAGGGGATTCCAACCGGCTAACTATGGCTACACCTTC
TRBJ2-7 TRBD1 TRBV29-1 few CSVERNRGDREQYF TGCAGCGTTGAACGAAACAGGGGCGACCGGGAGCAGTACTTC
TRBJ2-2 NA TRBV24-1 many CATSFIGELFF TGTGCCACCAGTTTTATCGGGGAGCTGTTTTTT
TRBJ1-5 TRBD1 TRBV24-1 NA CATTLGQEMNQPQHF TGTGCCACCACCTTGGGACAGGAGATGAATCAGCCCCAGCATTTT
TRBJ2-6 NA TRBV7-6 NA CASSLEVAGSGANVLTF TGTGCCAGCAGCTTAGAAGTCGCGGGGTCTGGGGCCAACGTCCTGACTTTC
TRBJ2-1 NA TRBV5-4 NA CASGRPSLNEQFF TGTGCCAGCGGGAGGCCCTCTTTAAATGAGCAGTTCTTC
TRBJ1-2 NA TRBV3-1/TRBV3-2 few CASSQDGGEYGYTF TGTGCCAGCAGCCAAGATGGGGGGGAGTATGGCTACACCTTC
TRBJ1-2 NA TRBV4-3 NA CASSQEQGGYYGYTF TGCGCCAGCAGCCAAGAGCAGGGCGGCTACTATGGCTACACCTTC
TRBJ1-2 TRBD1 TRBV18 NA CASSQWTGDYGYTF TGTGCCAGCTCACAATGGACAGGTGACTATGGCTACACCTTC
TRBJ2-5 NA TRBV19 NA CASSIGIDIQETQYF TGTGCCAGTAGTATCGGGATTGACATACAAGAGACCCAGTACTTC
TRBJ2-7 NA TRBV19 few CASSIDLAGETYEQYF TGTGCCAGTAGTATAGATCTGGCAGGGGAGACCTACGAGCAGTACTTC
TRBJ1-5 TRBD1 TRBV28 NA CASSQGAVGNQPQHF TGTGCCAGCAGTCAGGGGGCGGTAGGTAATCAGCCCCAGCATTTT
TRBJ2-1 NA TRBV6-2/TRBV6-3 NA CASSYINGAGYSYNEQFF TGTGCCAGCAGTTACATAAATGGAGCGGGTTACTCCTACAATGAGCAGTTCTTC
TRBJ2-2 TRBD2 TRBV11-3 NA CASSLGLAGTNTGELFF TGTGCCAGCAGCTTAGGGCTAGCGGGTACGAACACCGGGGAGCTGTTTTTT
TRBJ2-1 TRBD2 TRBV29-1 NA CSVEVLRSGLLNEQFF TGCAGCGTTGAAGTTCTCAGATCGGGACTACTAAATGAGCAGTTCTTC
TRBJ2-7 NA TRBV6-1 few CASSEAIDYEQYF TGTGCCAGCAGTGAAGCTATAGACTACGAGCAGTACTTC
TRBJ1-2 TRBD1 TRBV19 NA CASSQPGTGGDGYTF TGTGCCAGTAGTCAACCGGGGACAGGGGGAGATGGCTACACCTTC
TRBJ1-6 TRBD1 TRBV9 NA CASSVVGDSRPLHF TGTGCCAGCAGCGTAGTTGGGGACAGTCGGCCCCTCCACTTT
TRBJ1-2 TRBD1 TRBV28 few CASGPGQALYGYTF TGTGCCAGCGGACCAGGACAGGCCCTATATGGCTACACCTTC
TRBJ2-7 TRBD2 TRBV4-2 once CASTPETSGYYEQYF TGTGCCAGCACCCCGGAGACTAGCGGGTACTACGAGCAGTACTTC
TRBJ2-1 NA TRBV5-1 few CASSPASGYNEQFF TGCGCCAGCAGCCCCGCCAGCGGTTACAATGAGCAGTTCTTC
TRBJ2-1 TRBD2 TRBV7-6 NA CASSKLAGGTPEQFF TGTGCCAGCAGCAAACTAGCGGGAGGGACCCCTGAGCAGTTCTTC
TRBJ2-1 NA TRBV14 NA CASSQVQVEQFF TGTGCCAGCAGCCAAGTTCAGGTTGAGCAGTTCTTC
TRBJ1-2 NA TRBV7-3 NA CASSLTNNYGYTF TGTGCCAGCAGCTTAACTAATAACTATGGCTACACCTTC